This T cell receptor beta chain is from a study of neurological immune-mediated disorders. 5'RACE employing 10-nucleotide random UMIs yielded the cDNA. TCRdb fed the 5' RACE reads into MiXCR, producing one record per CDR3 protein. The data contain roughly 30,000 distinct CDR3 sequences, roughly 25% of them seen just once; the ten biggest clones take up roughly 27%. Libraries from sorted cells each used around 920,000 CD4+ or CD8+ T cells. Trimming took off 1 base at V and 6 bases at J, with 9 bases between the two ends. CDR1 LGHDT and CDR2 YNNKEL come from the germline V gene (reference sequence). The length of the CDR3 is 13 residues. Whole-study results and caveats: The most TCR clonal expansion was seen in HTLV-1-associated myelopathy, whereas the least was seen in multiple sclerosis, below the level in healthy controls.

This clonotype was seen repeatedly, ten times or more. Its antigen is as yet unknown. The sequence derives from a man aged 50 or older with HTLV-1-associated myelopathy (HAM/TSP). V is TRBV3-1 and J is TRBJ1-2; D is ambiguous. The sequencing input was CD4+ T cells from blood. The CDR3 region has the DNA TGTGCCAGCAGCCAAGCTGACATAAATGGCTACACCTTC. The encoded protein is CASSQADINGYTF.